These 8 T cell receptor beta chains came from one sample sequenced in a study of cytotoxic CD8 clonotypes in ibrutinib-treated CLL. Assay used: immunoSEQ multiplex PCR; TCRdb lists only in-frame clones, some missing. Of some 200,000 clones in the sample, 65% to 80% are singletons; the top ten hold roughly 6.4%. Sample: PBMCs, taken after 12 months of ibrutinib treatment. These receptors originate from a human donor with chronic lymphocytic leukemia.

V is TRBV10-3 and J is TRBJ2-1; D perhaps matches TRBD1 (6 bases). Germline lookup yields CDR1 ENHRY and CDR2 SYGVKD. The CDR3 runs 14 residues. Deletions cut 8 bases from V and 7 bases from J, with 18 bases between. CDR3 DNA sequence: TGTGCCATCTCCCTGGGGGCAGGGCTTAATGAGCAGTTCTTC. Its translation: CAISLGAGLNEQFF.

This chain links TRBV5-1 with TRBJ2-6, with D maybe TRBD2 (6 bases). CDR3 length: 16 amino acids. The germline CDR1 and CDR2 sequences are SGHRS and YFSETQ. V was trimmed by 0 bases and J by 1 base, leaving 8 bases between them. CDR3 sequence: CASSLGGDSGANVLTF. In nucleotides, the CDR3 is TGCGCCAGCAGCTTGGGCGGGGATTCTGGGGCCAACGTCCTGACTTTC.

Points on this clone: At one end the junction does not follow the germline gene, possibly because of a read error. This chain joins TRBV28 and TRBJ2-7; D remains ambiguous. The CDR3 runs to 12 residues. CDR1 is MDHEN and CDR2 is SYDVKM in the germline V gene. CDR3 in amino acids: CASSPDGTSPQF. The CDR3 nucleotides are TGTGCCAGCAGTCCAGACGGCACTTCTCCCCAATTC.

The chain uses TRBV18 and TRBJ2-3; no definite D call. Between the trimmed V and J ends, which lost 4 bases and 3 bases, there was a span of 5 bases. Looked up from germline, CDR1 is KGHSH and CDR2 is LQKENI. The CDR3 totals 12 residues. CDR3 coding DNA: TGTGCCAGCTCACTACAGACAGATACGCAGTATTTT. Protein: CASSLQTDTQYF.

This chain links TRBV19 with TRBJ1-1, with TRBD1 identical over 8 bases. The CDR3 has 13 amino acids. Trimming took 8 bases from V and 3 from J; bases not matched to a gene: 5. Per the germline V gene, CDR1 is LNHDA and CDR2 is SQIVND (reference sequence). The CDR3 DNA is TGTGCCAGTGTAGACAGGGGCGACACTGAAGCTTTCTTT. It yields the protein CASVDRGDTEAFF.

This chain joins TRBV5-4 and TRBJ2-1; 7 positions match TRBD2. With 4 bases clipped from V and 4 bases from J, the junction kept 8 bases outside the gene matches. The CDR3 length is 15 residues. Germline loops: CDR1 SGHNT, CDR2 YYREEE (reference sequence). Written as DNA, the CDR3 is TGTGCCAGCAGCCCCCGGCTAGCGGTTTACAATGAGCAGTTCTTC. Residues: CASSPRLAVYNEQFF.

The chain is built from TRBV20-1 and TRBJ2-5; D unclear. This CDR3 has 11 residues. Trimming stripped 2 bases from V and 4 bases from J, with 5 bases between. Germline V gene data show CDR1 as DFQATT and CDR2 as SNEGSKA (reference sequence). DNA of the CDR3: TGCAGTGCTAGAATCATAGAGACCCAGTACTTC. Its translation: CSARIIETQYF.

This chain connects TRBV7-2 to TRBJ2-7; 10 nucleotides line up with TRBD1. After removal of 5 bases from V and 2 bases from J, the junction contained 6 bases not matched to a gene. This CDR3 spans 15 amino acids. Germline V lookup: CDR1 SGHTA, CDR2 FQGNSA. CDR3 in amino acids: CASSAPGQGTYEQYF. CDR3 nucleotides: TGTGCCAGCAGCGCACCGGGACAGGGGACCTACGAGCAGTACTTC.